Each of the 10 T cell receptor beta chains below was sequenced from the same sample in a study of blood T cell repertoires in COVID-19. Clones were read by immunoSEQ multiplex PCR, and TCRdb kept only the in-frame ones, dropping some. The table has around 100,000 clones, under 90% seen once. Sequencing used peripheral blood. The origin of the receptors is a human donor in a cohort sampled during active COVID-19.

This clone was seen just once. The rearrangement links TRBV29-1 to TRBJ2-4; 9 nucleotides align to TRBD1. Germline V gene data show CDR1 as SQVTM and CDR2 as ANQGSEA. Trimming took 4 bases from V and 1 from J; bases not matched to a gene: 2. The CDR3 sequence is 14 residues long. DNA of the CDR3: TGCAGCGTTGGGGACAGGGAGGCCAAAAACATTCAGTACTTC. Amino acids: CSVGDREAKNIQYF.

This chain connects TRBV6-6 to TRBJ1-5, with D possibly being TRBD1 (5 bases). V lost 2 bases and J lost 7, with 12 bases in between. From germline, CDR1 is MNHNY and CDR2 SVGAGI (reference sequence). The CDR3 has 14 residues. CDR3 protein: CASSYGGIRQPQHF. CDR3 in DNA: TGTGCCAGCAGTTACGGGGGGATTCGGCAGCCCCAGCATTTT.

This chain uses TRBV3-1 (or the pseudogene TRBV3-2) with TRBJ2-1; D might be TRBD1 (5 bases). The CDR3 is 16 residues long. Germline CDR1 is LGHDT and CDR2 is YNNKEL (reference sequence). Trimming cost V 0 bases and J 1 base, with 10 bases left between them. The CDR3 DNA follows: TGTGCCAGCAGCCAAGAACAGGAGAGATCCTACAATGAGCAGTTCTTC. It translates to CASSQEQERSYNEQFF.

The rearrangement joins TRBV3-1 (or the pseudogene TRBV3-2) to TRBJ2-1; 11 bases align to TRBD2. V lost 2 bases to trimming and J lost 11 bases; unmatched junction nucleotides: 5. The length of the CDR3 is 14 residues. Per germline, CDR1 LGHDT and CDR2 YNNKEL (reference sequence). The CDR3 sequence is CASSQQTSGVQQFF. The CDR3, as DNA: TGTGCCAGCAGCCAACAGACTAGCGGGGTACAGCAGTTCTTC.

This clone was picked up one time. The V call is TRBV11-2, the J call TRBJ2-2; 8 positions agree with TRBD1. The V segment lost 5 bases and the J segment 1 base; nucleotides outside the gene matches: 9. The CDR3 runs 17 residues. Looked up from germline, CDR1 is SGHAT and CDR2 is FQNNGV. CDR3 region: CASSHRQGPKNTGELFF. CDR3 coding DNA: TGTGCCAGCAGCCACCGACAGGGGCCAAAGAACACCGGGGAGCTGTTTTTT. Variable domain in full (rest from reference TRBV11-2 and TRBJ2-2): EAGVAQSPRYKIIEKRQSVAFWCNPISGHATLYWYQQILGQGPKLLIQFQNNGVVDDSQLPKDRFSAERLKGVDSTLKIQPAKLEDSAVYLCASSHRQGPKNTGELFFGEGSRLTVL.

The chain couples TRBV4-3 to TRBJ2-3; 10 bases map to TRBD2. CDR3 length: 18 amino acids. The V and J ends lost 1 base and 2 bases, in that order; junction bases with no gene match: 9. CDR1 and CDR2 (germline): LGHNA, YSLEER. The CDR3: CASSQGKVAGGPTDTQYF. The CDR3 coding sequence is TGCGCCAGCAGCCAAGGCAAAGTAGCGGGGGGACCCACAGATACGCAGTATTTT.

This clone came up a few times. The rearrangement links TRBV11-1 to TRBJ1-1, with D possibly TRBD1 on 5 matching bases. With 7 bases removed from V and 5 bases from J, the gap between germline ends came to 17 bases. The CDR3 is made up of 14 amino acids. The germline V gene encodes CDR1 SGHAT and CDR2 FQDESV (reference sequence). The CDR3 protein is CASTLDPGFTEAFF. The CDR3 nucleotides read TGTGCCAGCACTCTAGATCCAGGGTTTACTGAAGCTTTCTTT.

This chain links TRBV2 with TRBJ1-3; no definite D call. CDR1 is SNHLY and CDR2 is FYNNEI in the germline V gene. The germline V and J ends were trimmed by 4 bases and 4 bases, with 11 bases remaining between them. This CDR3 has 14 amino acids. CDR3 region: CASSGTGSGNTIYF. CDR3 DNA: TGTGCCAGCAGTGGGACGGGGAGCGGAAACACCATATATTTT. The whole variable domain, remainder taken from reference TRBV2 and TRBJ1-3, is EPEVTQTPSHQVTQMGQEVILRCVPISNHLYFYWYRQILGQKVEFLVSFYNNEISEKSEIFDDQFSVERPDGSNFTLKIRSTKLEDSAMYFCASSGTGSGNTIYFGEGSWLTVV.

This clone occurred once. This chain links TRBV6-5 with TRBJ2-7; TRBD1 agrees at 7 bases. This CDR3 spans 14 amino acids. V gave up 6 bases and J gave up 2 bases; unmatched junction bases: 7. Germline CDR1 and CDR2: MNHEY and SVGAGI. The CDR3 protein is CASSARQGPYEQYF. For the CDR3, the DNA is TGTGCCAGCAGCGCAAGACAGGGCCCCTACGAGCAGTACTTC.

The J gene is TRBJ1-2, the V gene TRBV7-2, with 9 bases aligning to TRBD1. The CDR3 runs 17 residues. Trimming cost V 1 base and J 2 bases; bases outside gene matches: 8. The V gene's germline CDR1 is SGHTA and CDR2 FQGNSA. The CDR3 loop is CASSLGGGQGSNYGYTF. CDR3 bases: TGTGCCAGCAGCTTAGGTGGCGGACAGGGGTCCAACTATGGCTACACCTTC.